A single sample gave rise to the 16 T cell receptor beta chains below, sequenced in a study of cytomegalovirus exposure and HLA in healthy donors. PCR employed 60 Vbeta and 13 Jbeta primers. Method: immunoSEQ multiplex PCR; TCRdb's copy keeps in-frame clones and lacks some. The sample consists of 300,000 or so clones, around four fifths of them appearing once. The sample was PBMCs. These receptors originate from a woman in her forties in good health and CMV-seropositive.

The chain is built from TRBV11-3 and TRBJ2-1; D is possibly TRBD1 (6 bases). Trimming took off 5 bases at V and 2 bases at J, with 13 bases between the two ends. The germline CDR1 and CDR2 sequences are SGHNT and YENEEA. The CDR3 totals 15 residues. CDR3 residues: CASSPSGQPYNEQFF. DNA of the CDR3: TGTGCCAGCAGCCCTTCCGGACAGCCCTACAATGAGCAGTTCTTC.

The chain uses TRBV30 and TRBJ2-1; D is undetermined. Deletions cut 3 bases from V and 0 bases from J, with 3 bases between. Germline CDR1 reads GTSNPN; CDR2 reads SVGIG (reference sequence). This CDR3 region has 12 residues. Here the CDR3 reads CAWRSSYNEQFF. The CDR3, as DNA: TGTGCCTGGAGGAGCTCCTACAATGAGCAGTTCTTC. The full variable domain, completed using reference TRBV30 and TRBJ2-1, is SQTIHQWPATLVQPVGSPLSLECTVEGTSNPNLYWYRQAAGRGLQLLFYSVGIGQISSEVPQNLSASRPQDRQFILSSKKLLLSDSGFYLCAWRSSYNEQFFGPGTRLTVL.

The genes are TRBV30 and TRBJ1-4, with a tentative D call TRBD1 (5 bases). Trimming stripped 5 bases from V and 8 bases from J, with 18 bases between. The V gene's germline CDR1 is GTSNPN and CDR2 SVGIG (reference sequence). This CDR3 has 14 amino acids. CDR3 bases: TGTGCCTGGCATCCGGGACCACGGGGGGAAAAACTGTTTTTT. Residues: CAWHPGPRGEKLFF.

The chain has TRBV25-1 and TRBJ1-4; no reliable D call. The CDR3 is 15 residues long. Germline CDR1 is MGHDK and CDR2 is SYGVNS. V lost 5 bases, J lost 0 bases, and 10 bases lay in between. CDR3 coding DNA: TGTGCCAGCAGTAGGTGGGGAGCAACTAATGAAAAACTGTTTTTT. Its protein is CASSRWGATNEKLFF.

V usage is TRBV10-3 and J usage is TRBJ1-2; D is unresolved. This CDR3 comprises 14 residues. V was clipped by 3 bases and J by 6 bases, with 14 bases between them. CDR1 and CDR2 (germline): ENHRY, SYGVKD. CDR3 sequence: CAISDKGGQDGYTF. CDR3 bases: TGTGCCATCAGTGATAAGGGCGGGCAGGATGGCTACACCTTC.

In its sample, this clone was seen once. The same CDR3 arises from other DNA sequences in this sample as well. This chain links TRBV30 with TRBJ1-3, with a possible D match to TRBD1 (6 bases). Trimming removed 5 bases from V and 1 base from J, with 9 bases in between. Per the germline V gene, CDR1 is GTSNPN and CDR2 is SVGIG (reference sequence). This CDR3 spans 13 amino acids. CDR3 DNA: TGTGCCTGGTTGACAGGTTCTGGAAACACCATATATTTT. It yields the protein CAWLTGSGNTIYF.

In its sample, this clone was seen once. CDR3 nucleotide sequence: TGTGCCTCCCGGGACAGCAGCTCCTACGAGCAGTACTTC. It encodes CASRDSSSYEQYF. This chain uses TRBV28 with TRBJ2-7, with 7 bases lining up with TRBD1. Losses at the gene ends were 11 bases for V and 0 bases for J; bases not matched to a gene: 7. Germline CDR1 reads MDHEN; CDR2 reads SYDVKM. This CDR3 comprises 13 residues.

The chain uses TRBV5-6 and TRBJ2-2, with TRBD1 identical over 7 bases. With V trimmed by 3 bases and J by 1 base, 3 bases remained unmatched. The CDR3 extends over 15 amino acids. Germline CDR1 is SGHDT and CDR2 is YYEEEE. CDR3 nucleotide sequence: TGTGCCAGCAGCTCCCGACAGGGGAACACCGGGGAGCTGTTTTTT. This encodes CASSSRQGNTGELFF.

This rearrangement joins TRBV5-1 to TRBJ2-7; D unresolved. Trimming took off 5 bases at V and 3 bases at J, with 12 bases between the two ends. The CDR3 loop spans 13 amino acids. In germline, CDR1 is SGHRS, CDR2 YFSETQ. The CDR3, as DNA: TGCGCCAGCAGTTCGGGTATCGGCTACGAGCAGTACTTC. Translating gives CASSSGIGYEQYF.

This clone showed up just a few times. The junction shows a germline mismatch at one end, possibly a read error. The CDR3 region is CASSFTSGANGLTF. CDR3 nucleotide sequence: TGTGCCAGCAGCTTTACCTCTGGGGCCAACGGCCTGACTTTC. The rearrangement links TRBV7-2 to TRBJ2-6; D possibly corresponds to TRBD1 (5 bases). The germline V gene encodes CDR1 SGHTA and CDR2 FQGNSA. The CDR3 runs to 14 residues.

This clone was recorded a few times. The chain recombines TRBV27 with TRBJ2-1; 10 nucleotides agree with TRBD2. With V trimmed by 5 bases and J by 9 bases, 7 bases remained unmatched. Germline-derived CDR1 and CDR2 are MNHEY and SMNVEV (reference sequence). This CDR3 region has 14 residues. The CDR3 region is CASSPSGLAAEQFF. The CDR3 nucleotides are TGTGCCAGCAGTCCCTCCGGACTAGCGGCTGAGCAGTTCTTC.

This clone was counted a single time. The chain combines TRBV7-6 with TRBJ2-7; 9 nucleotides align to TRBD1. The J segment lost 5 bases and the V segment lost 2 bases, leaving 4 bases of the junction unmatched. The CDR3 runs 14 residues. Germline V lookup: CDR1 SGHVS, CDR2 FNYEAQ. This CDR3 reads CASSLIGTGNEQYF. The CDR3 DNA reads TGTGCCAGCAGCTTAATAGGGACAGGGAACGAGCAGTACTTC.

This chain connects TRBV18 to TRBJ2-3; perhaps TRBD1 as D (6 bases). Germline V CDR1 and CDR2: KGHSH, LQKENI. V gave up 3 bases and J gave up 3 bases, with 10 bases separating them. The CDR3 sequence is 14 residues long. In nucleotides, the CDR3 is TGTGCCAGCTCACCTTCCCAGGGGACAGATACGCAGTATTTT. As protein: CASSPSQGTDTQYF.

CDR3 amino acids: CASSSVLDWTGENRYGYTF. The DNA for the CDR3 is TGTGCCAGCAGCTCTGTATTGGACTGGACAGGGGAAAACAGATATGGCTACACCTTC. V usage is TRBV7-8 and J usage is TRBJ1-2, with TRBD1 identical over 9 bases. The CDR3 is made up of 19 amino acids. The J segment lost 5 bases and the V segment lost 4 bases, leaving 20 bases of the junction unmatched. Germline V gives CDR1 SGHVS, CDR2 FQNEAQ.

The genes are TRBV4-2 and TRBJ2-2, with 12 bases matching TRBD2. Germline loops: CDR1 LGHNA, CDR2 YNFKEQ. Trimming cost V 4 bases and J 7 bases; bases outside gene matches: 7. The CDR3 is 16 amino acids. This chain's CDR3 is CASSPLAGGPGGELFF. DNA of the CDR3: TGTGCCAGCAGCCCGCTAGCGGGAGGGCCCGGCGGGGAGCTGTTTTTT.

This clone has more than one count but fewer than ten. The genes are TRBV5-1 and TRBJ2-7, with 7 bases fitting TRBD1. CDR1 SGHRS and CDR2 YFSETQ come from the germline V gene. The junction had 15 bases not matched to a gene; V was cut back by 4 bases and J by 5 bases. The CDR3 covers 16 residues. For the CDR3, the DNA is TGCGCCAGCAGCATATATACAGGGGTCGGTGTCCACGAGCAGTACTTC. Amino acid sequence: CASSIYTGVGVHEQYF.